This TCR beta chain originates from a study of T-cell reconstitution after alpha-beta-depleted transplantation in children. This CDR3 is 17 amino acids long. The trim removed 6 bases at V and 4 bases at J, leaving 15 bases unmatched. Per the germline V gene, CDR1 is SGHRS and CDR2 is YFSETQ. TCRbeta library preparation incorporated unique molecular identifiers. From the PCR reads, TCRdb called clonotypes with MiXCR, one entry per CDR3 protein. The repertoire holds 490,000 or so distinct CDR3 sequences, with approximately 12% as singletons. The V call is TRBV5-1, the J call TRBJ2-3, with 9 bases that match TRBD2. The sequencing used PBMCs from the stem cell graft donor, collected from the stem cell graft. The origin of this receptor is a human donor who donated a stem cell graft to a child with combined immunodeficiency. The CDR3 spells CASTPRPAGGPPDTQYF. CDR3 nucleotide sequence: TGCGCCAGCACACCAAGGCCCGCGGGAGGGCCGCCAGATACGCAGTATTTT.